This T cell receptor (beta chain) appears in the sequencing data of a study of T cell changes during pregnancy in multiple sclerosis. The table came from immunoSEQ multiplex PCR; TCRdb's copy has only in-frame clones and leaves some out. The table shows about 13,000 clones, with under 90% occurring only once. V was clipped by 2 bases and J by 3 bases; unmatched bases: 3. Germline-derived CDR1 and CDR2 are ENHRY and SYGVKD. There are 14 residues in the CDR3. The sequence was collected from a female donor in good health, enrolled as a control in a pregnancy study. Here the sequenced sample was CD8+ T cells from peripheral blood mononuclear cells, taken after pregnancy. The chain couples TRBV10-3 to TRBJ2-7, with 8 bases lining up with TRBD1. CDR3 sequence reads: CAISEDRGYYEQYF. CDR3 sequence (DNA): TGTGCCATCAGTGAGGACAGGGGATACTACGAGCAGTACTTC.